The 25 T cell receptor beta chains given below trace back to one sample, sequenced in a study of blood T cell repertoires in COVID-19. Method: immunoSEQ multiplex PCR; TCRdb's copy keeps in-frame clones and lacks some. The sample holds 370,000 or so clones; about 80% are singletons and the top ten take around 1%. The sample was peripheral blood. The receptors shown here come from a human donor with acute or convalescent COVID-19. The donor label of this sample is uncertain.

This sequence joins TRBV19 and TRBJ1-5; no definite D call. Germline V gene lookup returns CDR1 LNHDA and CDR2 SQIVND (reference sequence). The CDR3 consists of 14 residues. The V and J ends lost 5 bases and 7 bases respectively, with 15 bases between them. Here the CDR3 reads CASSDLRPGQPQHF. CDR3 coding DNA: TGTGCCAGTAGTGACCTTAGACCGGGGCAGCCCCAGCATTTT.

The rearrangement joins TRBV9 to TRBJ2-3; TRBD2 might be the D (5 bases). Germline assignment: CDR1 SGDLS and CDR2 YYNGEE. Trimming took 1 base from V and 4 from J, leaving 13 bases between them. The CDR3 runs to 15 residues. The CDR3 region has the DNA TGTGCCAGCAGCGTACCGCCTGACGGGGCAGATACGCAGTATTTT. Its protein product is CASSVPPDGADTQYF.

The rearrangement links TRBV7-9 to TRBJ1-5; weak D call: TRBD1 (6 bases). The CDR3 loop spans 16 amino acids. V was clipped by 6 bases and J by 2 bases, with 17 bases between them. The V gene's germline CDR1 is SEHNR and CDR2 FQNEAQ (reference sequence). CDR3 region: CASSLGGGPGNQPQHF. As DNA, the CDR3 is TGTGCCAGCAGTTTGGGAGGGGGGCCTGGCAATCAGCCCCAGCATTTT.

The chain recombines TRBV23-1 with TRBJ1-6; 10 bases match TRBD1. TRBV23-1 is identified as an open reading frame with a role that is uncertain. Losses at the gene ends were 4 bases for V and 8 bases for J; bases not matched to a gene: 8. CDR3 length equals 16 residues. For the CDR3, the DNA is TGCGCCAGCAGTCGACAGGGGGCTTTCGGTTATTCACCCCTCCACTTT. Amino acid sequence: CASSRQGAFGYSPLHF.

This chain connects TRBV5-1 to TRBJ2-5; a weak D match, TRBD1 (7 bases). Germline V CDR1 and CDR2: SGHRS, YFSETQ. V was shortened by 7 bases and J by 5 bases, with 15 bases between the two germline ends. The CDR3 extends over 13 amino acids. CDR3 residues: CASFRGAGETQYF. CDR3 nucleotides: TGCGCCAGCTTCAGGGGGGCGGGGGAGACCCAGTACTTC.

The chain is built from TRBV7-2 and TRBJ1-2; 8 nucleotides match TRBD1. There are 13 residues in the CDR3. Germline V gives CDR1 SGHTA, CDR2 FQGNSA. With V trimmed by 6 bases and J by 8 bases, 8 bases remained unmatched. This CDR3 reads CASSSGQAGGYTF. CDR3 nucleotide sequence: TGTGCCAGCAGTTCGGGACAGGCGGGAGGCTACACCTTC.

The DNA for the CDR3 is TGTGCCAGCAGACGGGGGGCGGGGAACACTGAAGCTTTCTTT. Its protein product is CASRRGAGNTEAFF. V and J are TRBV5-6 and TRBJ1-1; perhaps TRBD1 as D (6 bases). The V end lost 5 bases, the J end lost 1 base, and 12 bases lay between the germline ends. This CDR3 comprises 14 residues. Germline V CDR1 and CDR2: SGHDT, YYEEEE.

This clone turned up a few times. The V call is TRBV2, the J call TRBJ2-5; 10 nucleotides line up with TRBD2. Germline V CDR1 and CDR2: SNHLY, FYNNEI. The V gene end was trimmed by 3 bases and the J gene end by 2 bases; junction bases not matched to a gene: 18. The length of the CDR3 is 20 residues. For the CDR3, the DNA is TGTGCCAGCAGTGACCAGGTGCTAGCGGGGGCGTCCCATTTGCAAGAGACCCAGTACTTC. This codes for CASSDQVLAGASHLQETQYF.

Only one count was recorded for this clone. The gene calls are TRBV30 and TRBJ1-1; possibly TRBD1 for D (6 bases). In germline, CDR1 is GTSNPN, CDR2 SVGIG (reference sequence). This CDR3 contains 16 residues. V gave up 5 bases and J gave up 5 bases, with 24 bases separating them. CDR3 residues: CAWSPDRTSVGTEAFF. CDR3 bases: TGTGCCTGGTCCCCTGACAGGACCTCCGTGGGGACTGAAGCTTTCTTT.

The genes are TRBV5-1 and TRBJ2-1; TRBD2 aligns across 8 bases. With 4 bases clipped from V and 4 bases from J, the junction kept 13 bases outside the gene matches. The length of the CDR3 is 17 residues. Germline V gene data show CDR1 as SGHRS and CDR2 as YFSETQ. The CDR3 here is CASSAPAGLARYNEQFF. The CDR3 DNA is TGCGCCAGCAGCGCTCCGGCAGGACTAGCACGGTACAATGAGCAGTTCTTC.

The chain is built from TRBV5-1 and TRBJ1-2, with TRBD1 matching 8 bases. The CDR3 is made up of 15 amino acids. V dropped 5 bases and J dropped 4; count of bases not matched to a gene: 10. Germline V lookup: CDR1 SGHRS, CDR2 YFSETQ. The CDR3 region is CASRERDRSSYGYTF. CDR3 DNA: TGCGCCAGCAGGGAAAGGGACAGGAGCTCCTATGGCTACACCTTC. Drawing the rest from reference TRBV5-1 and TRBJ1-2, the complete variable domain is KAGVTQTPRYLIKTRGQQVTLSCSPISGHRSVSWYQQTPGQGLQFLFEYFSETQRNKGNFPGRFSGRQFSNSRSEMNVSTLELGDSALYLCASRERDRSSYGYTFGSGTRLTVV.

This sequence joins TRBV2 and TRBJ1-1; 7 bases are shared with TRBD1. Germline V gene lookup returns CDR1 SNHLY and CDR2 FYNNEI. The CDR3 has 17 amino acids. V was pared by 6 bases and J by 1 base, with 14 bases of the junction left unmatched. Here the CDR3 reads CASRTGTAIRSNTEAFF. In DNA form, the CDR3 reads TGTGCCAGCAGGACCGGGACAGCTATTCGGTCGAACACTGAAGCTTTCTTT.

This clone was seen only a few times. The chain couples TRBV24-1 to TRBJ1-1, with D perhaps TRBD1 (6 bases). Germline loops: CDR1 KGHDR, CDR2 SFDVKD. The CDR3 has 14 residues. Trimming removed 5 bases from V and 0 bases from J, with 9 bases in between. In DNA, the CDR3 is TGTGCCACCAGTGTGGACAGATTGAACACTGAAGCTTTCTTT. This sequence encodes CATSVDRLNTEAFF.

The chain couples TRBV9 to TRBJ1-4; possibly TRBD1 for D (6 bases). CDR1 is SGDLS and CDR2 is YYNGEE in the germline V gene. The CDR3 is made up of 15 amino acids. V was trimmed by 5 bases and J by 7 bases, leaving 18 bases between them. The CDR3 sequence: CASSAKGETTEKLFF. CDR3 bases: TGTGCCAGCAGTGCTAAGGGGGAAACGACTGAAAAACTGTTTTTT.

Here the CDR3 DNA reads TGTGCCAGCATCCTCCAGTCGTTTGGTGAGACCCAGTACTTC. Its translation: CASILQSFGETQYF. The chain couples TRBV7-2 to TRBJ2-5; D uncertain. Germline V gives CDR1 SGHTA, CDR2 FQGNSA. The CDR3 is 14 residues long. Trimming cost V 7 bases and J 5 bases, with 17 bases left between them. The full variable domain, in which reference TRBV7-2 and TRBJ2-5 provide the parts outside the CDR3, is GAGVSQSPSNKVTEKGKDVELRCDPISGHTALYWYRQSLGQGLEFLIYFQGNSAPDKSGLPSDRFSAERTGGSVSTLTIQRTQQEDSAVYLCASILQSFGETQYFGPGTRLLVL.

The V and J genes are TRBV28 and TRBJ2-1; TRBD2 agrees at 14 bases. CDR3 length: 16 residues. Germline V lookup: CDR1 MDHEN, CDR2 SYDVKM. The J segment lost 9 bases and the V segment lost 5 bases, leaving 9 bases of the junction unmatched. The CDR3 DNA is TGTGCCAGCAGTCCGGGACTAGCGGGAGACGTGGGTGAGCAGTTCTTC. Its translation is CASSPGLAGDVGEQFF.

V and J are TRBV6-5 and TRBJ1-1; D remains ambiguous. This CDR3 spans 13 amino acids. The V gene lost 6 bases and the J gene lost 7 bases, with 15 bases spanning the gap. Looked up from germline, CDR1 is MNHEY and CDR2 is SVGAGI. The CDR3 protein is CASRRVGGNEAFF. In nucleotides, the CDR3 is TGTGCCAGCAGGCGGGTGGGTGGGAATGAAGCTTTCTTT.

The DNA for the CDR3 is TGCGCCACCACGACAGGGGCCAGTCCGGGGGAGACCCAGTACTTC. Translating it yields CATTTGASPGETQYF. The chain recombines TRBV5-1 with TRBJ2-5; TRBD1 matches 8 bases. Germline trimming cut 9 bases from V and 5 bases from J; bases unmatched to any gene: 15. The CDR3 runs 15 residues. Germline CDR1 is SGHRS and CDR2 is YFSETQ. The full variable domain, rest sourced from reference TRBV5-1 and TRBJ2-5, is KAGVTQTPRYLIKTRGQQVTLSCSPISGHRSVSWYQQTPGQGLQFLFEYFSETQRNKGNFPGRFSGRQFSNSRSEMNVSTLELGDSALYLCATTTGASPGETQYFGPGTRLLVL.

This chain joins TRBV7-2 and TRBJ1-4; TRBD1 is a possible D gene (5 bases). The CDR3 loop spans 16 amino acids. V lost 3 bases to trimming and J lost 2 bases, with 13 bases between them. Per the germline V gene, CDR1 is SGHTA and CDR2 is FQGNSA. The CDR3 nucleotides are TGTGCCAGCAGCTTCAGGGCAGCTGGGACTAATGAAAAACTGTTTTTT. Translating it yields CASSFRAAGTNEKLFF.

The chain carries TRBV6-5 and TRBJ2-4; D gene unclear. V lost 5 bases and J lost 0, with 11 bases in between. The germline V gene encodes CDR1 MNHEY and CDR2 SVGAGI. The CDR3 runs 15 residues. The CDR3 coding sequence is TGTGCCAGCAGTCCGTCGTTACTAGCCAAAAACATTCAGTACTTC. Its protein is CASSPSLLAKNIQYF.

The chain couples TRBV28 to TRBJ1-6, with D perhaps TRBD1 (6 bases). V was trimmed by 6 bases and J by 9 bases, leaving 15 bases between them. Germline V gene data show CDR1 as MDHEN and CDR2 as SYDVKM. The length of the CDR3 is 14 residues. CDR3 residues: CASSPGQGASPLHF. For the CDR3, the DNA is TGTGCCAGCAGCCCGGGACAAGGGGCTTCACCCCTCCACTTT.

The chain's CDR3 is CASSSWTGNSPYGYTF. The CDR3 DNA reads as TGTGCCAGCAGCTCGTGGACAGGGAATTCCCCCTATGGCTACACCTTC. The rearrangement joins TRBV7-9 to TRBJ1-2; TRBD1 aligns across 8 bases. The J segment lost 4 bases and the V segment lost 4 bases, leaving 11 bases of the junction unmatched. This CDR3 spans 16 amino acids. Germline loops: CDR1 SEHNR, CDR2 FQNEAQ (reference sequence).

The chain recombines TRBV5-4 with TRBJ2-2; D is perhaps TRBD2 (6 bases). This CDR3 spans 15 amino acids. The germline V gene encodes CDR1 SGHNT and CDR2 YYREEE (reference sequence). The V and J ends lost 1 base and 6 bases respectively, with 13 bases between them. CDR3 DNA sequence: TGTGCCAGCAGCTTGAGACGGGAGCCCGCCGGGGAGCTGTTTTTT. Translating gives CASSLRREPAGELFF.

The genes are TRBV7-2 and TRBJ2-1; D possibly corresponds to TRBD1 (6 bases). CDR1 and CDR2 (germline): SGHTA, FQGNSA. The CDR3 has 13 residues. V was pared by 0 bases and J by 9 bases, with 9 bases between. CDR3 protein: CASSLAWGLEQFF. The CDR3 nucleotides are TGTGCCAGCAGCTTAGCTTGGGGGCTTGAGCAGTTCTTC.

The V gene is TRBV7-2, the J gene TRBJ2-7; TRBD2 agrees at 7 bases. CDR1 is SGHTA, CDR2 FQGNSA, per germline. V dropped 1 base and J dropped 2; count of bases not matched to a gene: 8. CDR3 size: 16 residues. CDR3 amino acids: CASSLGSLAAPYEQYF. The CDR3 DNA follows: TGTGCCAGCAGCTTAGGGTCCCTAGCGGCGCCCTACGAGCAGTACTTC. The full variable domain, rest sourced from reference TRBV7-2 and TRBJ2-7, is GAGVSQSPSNKVTEKGKDVELRCDPISGHTALYWYRQSLGQGLEFLIYFQGNSAPDKSGLPSDRFSAERTGGSVSTLTIQRTQQEDSAVYLCASSLGSLAAPYEQYFGPGTRLTVT.